The rows below give T cell receptor beta chains drawn from one sample of a study of blood T cell repertoires in COVID-19. Produced via immunoSEQ multiplex PCR; TCRdb's table is partial and in-frame only. The sample lists tens of thousands of clones, roughly four fifths seen once, with over 9% in the top ten. Sequenced: peripheral blood. Every receptor here comes from a human donor in a cohort sampled during active COVID-19. Each CDR3 is given with its conserved first and last residue. A D gene is named only where the DNA matches it firmly. The size entry is marked missing in some rows and otherwise reads once, few, many or a size class.

d_call | clone_size | j_call | v_call | cdr3_nt | cdr3_aa
TRBD2 | . | TRBJ2-7 | TRBV3-1/TRBV3-2 | TGTGCCAGCAGCCAAGAAGCGGGGCGGGACGAGCAGTACTTC | CASSQEAGRDEQYF
. | . | TRBJ1-2 | TRBV5-1 | TGCGCCAGCAGCTTGGAGAGGGCCAATGGCTACACCTTC | CASSLERANGYTF
TRBD2 | . | TRBJ2-7 | TRBV20-1 | TGCAGTGCTAGTGTGGGACTAGCCTACGAGCAGTACTTC | CSASVGLAYEQYF
. | . | TRBJ2-7 | TRBV27 | TGTGCCACTCAGCGGGTTGGAGCTTACGAGCAGTACTTC | CATQRVGAYEQYF
. | . | TRBJ1-2 | TRBV13 | TGTGCCAGCAGCACCCGGGGGGGCACTAACTATGGCTACACCTTC | CASSTRGGTNYGYTF
TRBD2 | . | TRBJ2-3 | TRBV6-4 | TGTGCCAGCAGTGACACTAGCGGGGGGGCAGATACGCAGTATTTT | CASSDTSGGADTQYF
TRBD2 | . | TRBJ2-5 | TRBV3-1/TRBV3-2 | TGTGCCAGCAGCCAACTGCGGGGGAAAGTTCTCCAAGAGACCCAGTACTTC | CASSQLRGKVLQETQYF
. | . | TRBJ1-2 | TRBV18 | TGTGCCAGCTCACCGTTAACAGGGACGGACTATGGCTACACCTTC | CASSPLTGTDYGYTF
TRBD2 | . | TRBJ2-1 | TRBV4-2 | TGTGCCAGCAGCCCTACTAGCGGGAGTCCCTACAATGAGCAGTTCTTC | CASSPTSGSPYNEQFF
. | . | TRBJ1-1 | TRBV3-1/TRBV3-2 | TGTGCCAGCAGCCAAATTCCGGGGAGGGAAGCTTTCTTT | CASSQIPGREAFF
. | . | TRBJ1-2 | TRBV6-5 | TGTGCCAGCAGTTATGAAGCGGGGAACTATGGCTACACCTTC | CASSYEAGNYGYTF
TRBD2 | . | TRBJ2-7 | TRBV15 | TGTGCCACCAGCAGAGATTCGGGGGAGGGGTACGAGCAGTACTTC | CATSRDSGEGYEQYF
. | once | TRBJ2-1 | TRBV11-2 | TGTGCCAGCAGCTTAGCTGCTAGCTCCTACAATGAGCAGTTCTTC | CASSLAASSYNEQFF
TRBD1 | . | TRBJ1-3 | TRBV28 | TGTGCCAGCAGTTCAGACAGGGTGGACACCATATATTTT | CASSSDRVDTIYF
TRBD2 | . | TRBJ2-1 | TRBV6-5 | TGTGCCAGCAGCCCCTGGACTAGCGGGGGAAATGAGCAGTTCTTC | CASSPWTSGGNEQFF
. | . | TRBJ1-1 | TRBV27 | TGTGCCAGCAGTCAGGGGTTGAACACCGAAGCTTTCTTT | CASSQGLNTEAFF
TRBD2 | . | TRBJ2-5 | TRBV7-7 | TGTGCCAGCAGCTTAGGGGGGCCTAGCGGGAAAAAGACCCAGTACTTC | CASSLGGPSGKKTQYF
TRBD1 | . | TRBJ1-1 | TRBV6-5 | TGTGCCAGCAGTCGGGACAGAGAAAACACTGAAGCTTTCTTT | CASSRDRENTEAFF
. | . | TRBJ2-1 | TRBV29-1 | TGCAGCGTAGCCAGCGGGCAAGGGAATGAGCAGTTCTTC | CSVASGQGNEQFF
. | . | TRBJ1-5 | TRBV9 | TGTGCCAGCAGCGTAGGGGGCGGCAATCAGCCCCAGCATTTT | CASSVGGGNQPQHF
. | . | TRBJ2-7 | TRBV6-5 | TGTGCCAGCAGTTACAGGGGCGACTACGAGCAGTACTTC | CASSYRGDYEQYF
TRBD1 | once | TRBJ1-4 | TRBV5-1 | TGCGCCAGCAGCCTGACAGGGCCCGAGAAACTGTTTTTT | CASSLTGPEKLFF
. | once | TRBJ2-7 | TRBV7-9 | TGTGCCAGCAGGCCCAAGAGCTCCTACGAGCAGTACTTC | CASRPKSSYEQYF
. | . | TRBJ1-1 | TRBV19 | TGTGCCAGTAGTATAGGGGCCACGAACACTGAAGCTTTCTTT | CASSIGATNTEAFF
TRBD2 | . | TRBJ2-5 | TRBV2 | TGTGCCAGCAGTGCCGGGACTAGCGGTCAAGAGACCCAGTACTTC | CASSAGTSGQETQYF
. | . | TRBJ2-3 | TRBV27 | TGTGCCAGCAGTCTAACCGGGGATACGCAGTATTTT | CASSLTGDTQYF
. | few | TRBJ2-7 | TRBV5-1 | TGCGCCAGCAGTCAACCGAACAGGGACGAGCAGTACTTC | CASSQPNRDEQYF
TRBD1 | . | TRBJ1-2 | TRBV30 | TGTGCCTGGAGTGTAGGGACAGGGGATGGCTACACCTTC | CAWSVGTGDGYTF
. | . | TRBJ1-2 | TRBV2 | TGTGCCAGCAGTGAGGGGCCTACTTATGGCTACACCTTC | CASSEGPTYGYTF
. | . | TRBJ2-7 | TRBV5-4 | TGTGCCAGCAGTTTAAGAGACTCCTACGAGCAGTACTTC | CASSLRDSYEQYF
. | medium-sized | TRBJ2-7 | TRBV27 | TGTGCCAGCAGTTTATTTACTGGCTCCTACGAGCAGTACTTC | CASSLFTGSYEQYF
. | . | TRBJ1-2 | TRBV4-1 | TGCGCCAGCAGCCAACAAGGACAGATTAACTATGGCTACACCTTC | CASSQQGQINYGYTF
TRBD1 | . | TRBJ1-6 | TRBV7-2 | TGTGCCAGCACGCAATACAGGGGGAGGTCCTATAATTCACCCCTCCACTTT | CASTQYRGRSYNSPLHF
TRBD1 | few | TRBJ2-1 | TRBV18 | TGTGCCAGCTCTAGGACAGGGTACTACAATGAGCAGTTCTTC | CASSRTGYYNEQFF
. | . | TRBJ1-6 | TRBV4-2 | TGTGCCAGCAGCCAAGGAGACAATCCTAATTCACCCCTCCACTTT | CASSQGDNPNSPLHF
TRBD1 | once | TRBJ1-1 | TRBV7-2 | TGTGCCAGCAGCTTAATGACAGGGGGCGGCGAAGCTTTCTTT | CASSLMTGGGEAFF
TRBD1 | . | TRBJ1-1 | TRBV11-2 | TGTGCCAGCAGCGGGTTCGGACAGGGACTCGCGGGGACTGAAGCTTTCTTT | CASSGFGQGLAGTEAFF
. | . | TRBJ2-7 | TRBV27 | TGTGCCAGCAGTCCCCGGTCTGGCTACGAGCAGTACTTC | CASSPRSGYEQYF
. | . | TRBJ1-1 | TRBV7-2 | TGTGCCAGCAGCTTTGCCAAGACAGGAACGATGAAGACTGAAGCTTTCTTT | CASSFAKTGTMKTEAFF
. | . | TRBJ2-5 | TRBV11-2 | TGTGCCAGCAGAAGCCCCGGGTCTCCAGAGACCCAGTACTTC | CASRSPGSPETQYF
. | . | TRBJ2-7 | TRBV9 | TGTGCCAGCAGCCGGTCAACCTCCTACGAGCAGTACTTC | CASSRSTSYEQYF
. | medium-sized | TRBJ2-4 | TRBV7-2 | TGTGCCAGCAGTCTTGGCCCCGGGGGAAACATTCAGTACTTC | CASSLGPGGNIQYF
. | . | TRBJ1-1 | TRBV7-9 | TGTGCCAGCAGCTTACCGAGTACCTACACTGAAGCTTTCTTT | CASSLPSTYTEAFF
TRBD2 | few | TRBJ2-7 | TRBV7-2 | TGTGCCAGCAGCAGGACTAGCGGGGGGGCCTACGAGCAGTACTTC | CASSRTSGGAYEQYF
TRBD1 | . | TRBJ1-1 | TRBV15 | TGTGCCACCAGCAGAGATCAGGGGGCCAACACTGAAGCTTTCTTT | CATSRDQGANTEAFF
TRBD2 | . | TRBJ2-1 | TRBV5-1 | TGCGCCAGCAGCCCAGGACTAGTGGACAATGAGCAGTTCTTC | CASSPGLVDNEQFF